This T cell receptor (beta chain) was observed in a study of blood T cells in healthy people across ages. Study observations and caveats: Long-lived and aged donors differed, with more naive CD4+ cells and higher diversity in the long-lived.

The authors ran a second PCR of 7 to 11 cycles using a sample-barcoded 5' primer and a J-beta primer mix. All cDNA molecules were each tagged by a template-switch adaptor with 12 random nucleotides. Each CDR3 protein is one row after TCRdb ran MiXCR on the 5' RACE reads. The table has roughly 860,000 distinct CDR3 sequences, 62% seen once. This clonotype was picked up many times. Its antigen is unidentified. Trimming took 5 bases from V and 4 from J, leaving 15 bases between them. The CDR3 loop spans 15 amino acids. Germline loops: CDR1 SEHNR, CDR2 FQNEAQ (reference sequence). Healthy Russian Caucasian donors spanned ages about 6 to 90 years.

Material for sequencing was blood. This TCR was recovered from a man younger than 45 in good health. The chain couples TRBV7-9 to TRBJ2-4; D is ambiguous. The CDR3 DNA is TGTGCCAGCAGCCCGGGCGACACACGGAAAAACATTCAGTACTTC. Protein sequence: CASSPGDTRKNIQYF.